Described below is a single T cell receptor (beta chain) sequence and its context. Its target is not known. This record belongs to a study of blood T cells in healthy people across ages. Study findings and constraints: TCR beta diversity correlated strongly with naive T cell percentage.

Then a second PCR, running about 6 to 11 cycles, was carried out with a sample-barcoded 5' primer and a J-beta primer mix. TCRdb used MiXCR to reprocess the 5' RACE reads, holding one entry per CDR3 protein. The table has roughly 1.9 million distinct CDR3 sequences, more than 35% seen once. V shed 5 bases and J 3 bases; nucleotides not matched to a gene: 6. Germline values: CDR1 SSHAT, CDR2 FNYEAQ (reference sequence). The CDR3 is 16 residues long. Whenever a sample was processed, at least 6 million PBMCs were isolated. Total RNA, at least 6 micrograms per sample, was extracted from PBMCs. This receptor was taken from a human donor in good health. Sequenced input: blood. V is TRBV7-7 and J is TRBJ2-1, with TRBD2 identical over 11 bases. CDR3: CASSPGLAVHYNEQFF. CDR3 nucleotides: TGTGCCAGCAGCCCGGGACTAGCGGTTCACTACAATGAGCAGTTCTTC. The full variable domain, with the rest looked up from reference TRBV7-7 and TRBJ2-1, is GAGVSQSPRYKVTKRGQDVTLRCDPISSHATLYWYQQALGQGPEFLTYFNYEAQPDKSGLPSDRFSAERPEGSISTLTIQRTEQRDSAMYRCASSPGLAVHYNEQFFGPGTRLTVL.